This T cell receptor beta chain was identified during a study of CD8 T cells in ankylosing spondylitis. Making the TCR beta libraries involved quantitative 5'-RACE with molecular barcodes. MiXCR, run by TCRdb on the 5' RACE reads, gives a single entry per CDR3 protein. The sample consists of approximately 220,000 distinct CDR3 sequences, over 9.5% of them appearing once. CDR3 length equals 14 residues. V was pared by 0 bases and J by 6 bases, with 4 bases of the junction left unmatched. Germline V gene lookup returns CDR1 DFQATT and CDR2 SNEGSKA (reference sequence). This clonotype was counted only a few times. Its target is unknown. Findings of the study overall: Clones that were linked to disease were CD8+ and were relatively rare in peripheral blood. A motif of roughly eight highly homologous TCR beta variants was seen as apparently characteristic of ankylosing spondylitis blood.

Sequencing was carried out using blood, either unsorted or a sorted T cell fraction (not recorded which). The sequence was collected from a male donor with ankylosing spondylitis or in good health (not recorded which). The chain combines TRBV20-1 with TRBJ2-3; 9 bases are shared with TRBD1. The CDR3 nucleotides read TGCAGTGCTAGAGATGGACAGGGGTCCGATACGCAGTATTTT. Translated, it gives CSARDGQGSDTQYF.